A single sample gave rise to the 5 T cell receptor beta chains below, sequenced in a study of T cell repertoires in cytomegalovirus infection. TCRdb recomputed calls from the reads with MiXCR, one row per CDR3 protein. The sample yields around 750,000 distinct CDR3 sequences, approximately 32% seen once. Their recognized antigens are unknown. The material sequenced was cultured CD8+ T cells from PBMCs, taken from culture after CMV antigen stimulation. The source is a human donor in good health (CMV status not recorded). Some clones in this sample may be carry-over from other donors' samples.

This clonotype was found a few times. V usage is TRBV7-3 and J usage is TRBJ2-2, with 13 bases that match TRBD2. Looked up from germline, CDR1 is SGHTA and CDR2 is FQGTGA. There are 20 residues in the CDR3. The trim removed 0 bases at V and 3 bases at J, leaving 10 bases unmatched. The CDR3 sequence: CASSLTGPGLAGIYTGELFF. The CDR3 DNA sequence: TGTGCCAGCAGCTTAACCGGCCCGGGACTAGCGGGGATTTACACCGGGGAGCTGTTTTTT.

This clonotype was detected only a few times. The rearrangement links TRBV27 to TRBJ1-5, with unresolved D. The CDR3 has 13 residues. CDR1 is MNHEY and CDR2 is SMNVEV in the germline V gene (reference sequence). V was shortened by 7 bases and J by 3 bases, with 10 bases between the two germline ends. Here the CDR3 reads CASTDGPNQPQHF. DNA for the CDR3: TGTGCCAGCACGGACGGCCCCAATCAGCCCCAGCATTTT.

CDR3 in DNA: TGTGCCAGCAGCCCATCGTCCAGGAGCATGTTGGATACGCAGTATTTT. Protein product: CASSPSSRSMLDTQYF. V usage is TRBV7-6 and J usage is TRBJ2-3; D is unresolved. CDR3 length: 16 residues. V gave up 5 bases and J gave up 6 bases, with 21 bases separating them. Germline values: CDR1 SGHVS, CDR2 FNYEAQ.

This clonotype showed up many times. The rearrangement links TRBV6-1 to TRBJ1-4, with a possible D match to TRBD1 (6 bases). With 2 bases removed from V and 5 bases from J, the gap between germline ends came to 12 bases. The germline CDR1 and CDR2 sequences are MNHNS and SASEGT. This CDR3 contains 15 residues. CDR3 residues: CASSERGTENEKLFF. CDR3 DNA: TGTGCCAGCAGTGAAAGGGGGACCGAGAATGAAAAACTGTTTTTT.

The V gene is TRBV7-8, the J gene TRBJ2-3, with a weak D call TRBD2 (6 bases). The germline V gene has CDR1 SGHVS and CDR2 FQNEAQ. CDR3 size: 16 residues. V lost 0 bases, J lost 2 bases, and 12 bases lay in between. The CDR3, as DNA: TGTGCCAGCAGCTTAGCAACGGGGGACCTCACAGATACGCAGTATTTT. It translates to CASSLATGDLTDTQYF.